The 8 T cell receptor beta chains in this list originate from one sample, sequenced in a study of T cell changes during pregnancy in multiple sclerosis. Assay used: immunoSEQ multiplex PCR; TCRdb lists only in-frame clones, some missing. The table includes fewer than 95,000 clones, approximately 94% detected once. The input for sequencing was peripheral blood, taken in the third trimester of pregnancy. The source of these receptors is a female donor with multiple sclerosis, enrolled in a pregnancy study.

The gene calls are TRBV6-1 and TRBJ1-1; no firm D call. The CDR3 sequence is 14 residues long. CDR1 is MNHNS and CDR2 is SASEGT in the germline V gene. The V and J ends lost 2 bases and 1 base respectively, with 8 bases between them. For the CDR3, the DNA is TGTGCCAGCAGTGAACCCAGGAAGAACACTGAAGCTTTCTTT. Its protein is CASSEPRKNTEAFF.

Remarks on this clone: An end of the junction does not agree with germline; a read error may underlie this. The CDR3 bases are TGTGTCAGCAGTTACACGGGTCACGAGCAGTACTTC. It specifies CVSSYTGHEQYF. The chain links TRBV6-6 to TRBJ2-7; D uncertain. This CDR3 is built from 12 residues. Germline CDR1 reads MNHNY; CDR2 reads SVGAGI (reference sequence).

The V gene is TRBV28, the J gene TRBJ1-2, with 10 bases identical to TRBD1. V trimming: 8 bases; J trimming: 2 bases; junction bases outside the gene matches: 5. From germline, CDR1 is MDHEN and CDR2 SYDVKM. The CDR3 runs 14 residues. The CDR3 DNA is TGTGCCAGCGAACCGACAGGGGGCAACTATGGCTACACCTTC. As protein: CASEPTGGNYGYTF.

The chain has TRBV18 and TRBJ1-3; D ambiguous. The V gene lost 2 bases and the J gene lost 1 base, with 15 bases spanning the gap. The CDR3 contains 17 residues. Germline values: CDR1 KGHSH, CDR2 LQKENI. Here the CDR3 DNA reads TGTGCCAGCTCACCAGCACCACCAGGAATTTCTGGAAACACCATATATTTT. It codes for CASSPAPPGISGNTIYF.

The chain has TRBV7-2 and TRBJ1-2, with D unclear. Germline-derived CDR1 and CDR2 are SGHTA and FQGNSA. CDR3 length: 13 residues. V was cut by 5 bases and J by 2 bases, with 9 bases left in between. The CDR3 is CASSPDRNYGYTF. The CDR3 coding sequence is TGTGCCAGCAGCCCCGATAGAAACTATGGCTACACCTTC.

This chain joins TRBV7-6 and TRBJ1-5; possible D gene TRBD1, 5 bases. The CDR3 contains 16 residues. V gave up 1 base and J gave up 1 base, with 11 bases separating them. Germline CDR1 SGHVS, CDR2 FNYEAQ. CDR3 in DNA: TGTGCCAGCAGCTTAGGTATGGCAGGGAGCAATCAGCCCCAGCATTTT. Translation gives CASSLGMAGSNQPQHF.

J is TRBJ1-2 and V is TRBV27; 7 bases are a match to TRBD1. The CDR3 consists of 16 residues. The germline V gene has CDR1 MNHEY and CDR2 SMNVEV (reference sequence). Germline trimming cut 5 bases from V and 2 bases from J; bases unmatched to any gene: 11. The CDR3 sequence: CASSLSRDRPNYGYTF. CDR3 nucleotides: TGTGCCAGCAGTCTCTCCCGGGACAGACCGAACTATGGCTACACCTTC.

This chain uses TRBV30 with TRBJ2-7; the D gene is possibly TRBD2 (5 bases). CDR3 length: 11 amino acids. Trimming took off 1 base at V and 6 bases at J, with 7 bases between the two ends. Per the germline V gene, CDR1 is GTSNPN and CDR2 is SVGIG (reference sequence). The CDR3 region is CAWSAGVEQYF. CDR3 nucleotide sequence: TGTGCCTGGAGTGCCGGGGTCGAGCAGTACTTC.